What follows are 16 T cell receptor beta chains derived from one specimen sequenced in a study of molecular identifiers for immune sequencing clone quantification. TCRdb re-analysed the PCR reads in MiXCR, keeping a single row per CDR3 protein. Of about 10,000 distinct CDR3 sequences listed, under 25% were seen once; the top ten hold roughly 1.5%. The sequenced sample consisted of naive CD8+ T cells from blood, with Jurkat cell RNA spiked in. Subset meaning: FACS-sorted CD8+CD4-CCR7+CD45RA+ naive T cells. The receptor source for this set is a human donor in good health. Some libraries in this study had Jurkat cell RNA spiked in.

This clonotype was counted ten times or more. V usage is TRBV5-6 and J usage is TRBJ2-7, with TRBD2 identical over 9 bases. The junction had 7 bases not matched to a gene; V was cut back by 5 bases and J by 4 bases. CDR3 size: 14 residues. Germline V gives CDR1 SGHDT, CDR2 YYEEEE. CDR3 region: CASSPGSGRYEQYF. Written as DNA, the CDR3 is TGTGCCAGCAGTCCAGGGAGCGGGAGGTACGAGCAGTACTTC.

In regard to this clonotype: This clone may be a read error of a much larger clone one base away. The chain joins TRBV9 to TRBJ2-5; D is possibly TRBD1 or TRBD2 (5 bases each). This CDR3 is built from 16 residues. Germline CDR1 is SGDLS and CDR2 is YYNGEE. The CDR3, as DNA: TGTGCCAGCAGCCCCGGGGCCTTTAGCGACCAAGCGACCCAGTACTTC. Translating gives CASSPGAFSDQATQYF.

This clonotype has only a few counts. The chain combines TRBV12-3 or TRBV12-4 with TRBJ2-7; D is ambiguous. The CDR3 has 15 residues. V was pared by 0 bases and J by 4 bases, with 13 bases between. The CDR3 protein is CASSLAPFGGYEQYF. Written as DNA, the CDR3 is TGTGCCAGCAGTTTAGCCCCCTTCGGTGGGTACGAGCAGTACTTC.

By share, this clonotype counts as medium-sized. The J gene is TRBJ2-5, the V gene TRBV2; the match to TRBD1 covers 8 bases. J was trimmed by 4 bases and V by 6 bases; bases with no gene match: 10. CDR3 length: 15 amino acids. CDR1 is SNHLY and CDR2 is FYNNEI in the germline V gene. The CDR3 bases are TGTGCCAGCAGGCCGGGACAGGCGCCTGGAGAGACCCAGTACTTC. Translating gives CASRPGQAPGETQYF.

This clonotype has at least ten counts. The chain has TRBV7-9 and TRBJ1-1; TRBD1 matches 11 bases. Germline V gene lookup returns CDR1 SEHNR and CDR2 FQNEAQ (reference sequence). This CDR3 spans 14 amino acids. J gave up 11 bases and V 5 bases, and 10 bases lay outside the gene matches. The CDR3 nucleotides are TGTGCCAGCAGCGCGGGGGGACAGGGGGGTTCGGCTTTCTTT. Protein product: CASSAGGQGGSAFF.

This clonotype was observed a single time. V gene TRBV20-1 combines with J gene TRBJ2-7, with D perhaps assigned TRBD1 or TRBD2 (9 bases each). Germline loops: CDR1 DFQATT, CDR2 SNEGSKA (reference sequence). V lost 5 bases to trimming and J lost 9 bases, with 35 bases between them. The CDR3 runs to 18 residues. CDR3 in amino acids: CSAAGTGLSLAGGGAQYF. The CDR3 DNA is TGCAGTGCTGCCGGGACAGGGCTGTCACTAGCGGGCGGTGGGGCGCAGTACTTC.

In the case of this clonotype: A much larger clone differs by one base, so this may be a read error. The rearrangement joins TRBV28 to TRBJ2-7; D possibly corresponds to TRBD2 (6 bases). In germline, CDR1 is MDHEN, CDR2 SYDVKM. This CDR3 region has 14 residues. The CDR3 DNA follows: TGTGCCAGCAATTTACCCGGGAGTCCCTACGAGCAGTACTTC. Translation: CASNLPGSPYEQYF.

By share of the sample, this clonotype is medium-sized. The rearrangement joins TRBV4-1 to TRBJ1-1; D unresolved. The CDR3 length is 14 residues. The V end was cut by 3 bases, the J end by 7 bases, with 15 bases between. Germline assignment: CDR1 MGHRA and CDR2 YSYEKL. This chain's CDR3 is CASSHDQQTNEAFF. The CDR3 DNA is TGCGCCAGCAGCCACGATCAACAGACAAATGAAGCTTTCTTT.

Concerning this clonotype: At one end the junction does not follow the germline gene, possibly because of a read error. V usage is TRBV19 and J usage is TRBJ1-2; D may be TRBD1 (5 bases). This CDR3 comprises 14 residues. Germline CDR1 LNHDA, CDR2 SQIVND (reference sequence). The chain's CDR3 is CACSIAGSDYGYTF. CDR3 DNA sequence: TGTGCCTGTAGTATTGCAGGGTCCGATTATGGCTACACCTTC.

As to this clonotype: The CDR3 does not end in the conserved phenylalanine or tryptophan, so this is likely a read error. This chain uses TRBV7-9 with TRBJ2-1, with 8 positions matching TRBD2. The germline CDR1 and CDR2 sequences are SEHNR and FQNEAQ (reference sequence). The CDR3 consists of 15 residues. The V segment lost 5 bases and the J segment 5 bases; nucleotides outside the gene matches: 8. The CDR3 region is CASSPGAGGNNEQFL. The CDR3 DNA reads TGTGCCAGCAGCCCCGGGGCGGGAGGAAACAATGAGCAGTTCCTC.

This clonotype is classed as medium-sized. The V gene is TRBV12-3 or TRBV12-4, the J gene TRBJ2-2; possibly TRBD1 or TRBD2 for D (5 bases each). The CDR3 is 16 amino acids. V shed 5 bases and J shed 1 base, with 14 bases lying between them. In DNA, the CDR3 is TGTGCCAGCAGTCCCCTTGGGGGAGTGAACACCGGGGAGCTGTTTTTT. This sequence encodes CASSPLGGVNTGELFF.

This clonotype turned up a few times. The CDR3 loop is CASSQEQAADTQYF. The CDR3 nucleotides read TGCGCCAGCAGCCAAGAACAGGCCGCAGATACGCAGTATTTT. V and J are TRBV4-3 and TRBJ2-3; tentative D call: TRBD1 (5 bases). The CDR3 runs to 14 residues. V was shortened by 0 bases and J by 4 bases, with 8 bases between the two germline ends. CDR1 is LGHNA and CDR2 is YSLEER in the germline V gene.

This clonotype is deemed medium-sized. The chain links TRBV27 to TRBJ1-5; D not certain. V was cut by 6 bases and J by 4 bases, with 10 bases left in between. Germline V gives CDR1 MNHEY, CDR2 SMNVEV (reference sequence). The CDR3 has 13 residues. The CDR3 reads CASSTLGNQPQHF. The CDR3 nucleotides read TGTGCCAGCAGCACTTTGGGGAATCAGCCCCAGCATTTT.

This clonotype has just a few counts. A much larger clone sits a single nucleotide away, making a read error possible. The rearrangement links TRBV27 to TRBJ2-7; 7 positions match TRBD1. This CDR3 is 12 amino acids long. Germline CDR1 MNHEY, CDR2 SMNVEV (reference sequence). The CDR3 protein is CASSQQGPERYF. The DNA for the CDR3 is TGTGCCAGCAGTCAACAGGGGCCCGAGCGGTACTTC.

This clonotype came up a few times. The chain has TRBV28 and TRBJ2-1; 12 bases agree with TRBD2. The CDR3 consists of 16 residues. The ends lost 5 bases at V and 2 bases at J; junction bases unmatched: 4. The germline V gene encodes CDR1 MDHEN and CDR2 SYDVKM. CDR3 region: CASSRRTSGTYNEQFF. CDR3 sequence (DNA): TGTGCCAGCAGTCGAAGGACTAGCGGGACCTACAATGAGCAGTTCTTC.

Relative to its sample, this clonotype is medium-sized. The chain uses TRBV20-1 and TRBJ1-1; no clear D gene. Between the trimmed V and J ends, which lost 1 base and 6 bases, there was a span of 12 bases. Germline loops: CDR1 DFQATT, CDR2 SNEGSKA (reference sequence). The CDR3 contains 13 residues. The CDR3 coding sequence is TGCAGTGCTAGAGTCCCCGGCAGCGCTGAAGCTTTCTTT. It specifies CSARVPGSAEAFF.